The T cell receptor (beta chain) described here comes from a study of blood T cell repertoires in COVID-19. This CDR3 comprises 16 residues. With 0 bases removed from V and 0 bases from J, the gap between germline ends came to 11 bases. Germline V gene data show CDR1 as SGHTA and CDR2 as FQGNSA. Here immunoSEQ multiplex PCR was the method, and the copy in TCRdb shows in-frame clones only, minus some. This table holds fewer than 110,000 clones, over 70% found once. A single count supports this clone. The rearrangement uses TRBV7-2 and TRBJ1-1; D is undetermined. The sample was peripheral blood. The TCR originated in a human donor in a cohort sampled during active or convalescent COVID-19. CDR3 DNA sequence: TGTGCCAGCAGCTTAGCGGGGAGTCGGGTGAACACTGAAGCTTTCTTT. It encodes CASSLAGSRVNTEAFF.